These 21 T cell receptor beta chains came from one sample sequenced in a study of blood T cell repertoires in COVID-19. Data came from immunoSEQ multiplex PCR; TCRdb stores just in-frame clones and leaves some out. Of about 150,000 clones detected, less than 90% appear once; the ten largest clones hold 8.5% to 9%. The sequencing sample was made of peripheral blood. The source is a man aged 30-40 years with COVID-19, enrolled during active disease.

The chain combines TRBV30 with TRBJ1-1; tentatively, D is TRBD1 (6 bases). The V gene lost 8 bases and the J gene lost 4 bases, with 20 bases spanning the gap. This CDR3 is 14 amino acids long. Germline V gene lookup returns CDR1 GTSNPN and CDR2 SVGIG (reference sequence). As DNA, the CDR3 is TGTGCCGTTCGAGTCCGTACAGGGAGCACTGAAGCTTTCTTT. Encoded protein: CAVRVRTGSTEAFF.

The chain employs TRBV19 and TRBJ1-1, with 7 nucleotides matching TRBD1. This CDR3 has 15 residues. Trimming at V came to 1 base and at J to 1 base, leaving 3 bases not matched to a gene. From germline, CDR1 is LNHDA and CDR2 SQIVND (reference sequence). CDR3 DNA sequence: TGTGCCAGTAGTATAGGAGGGACAGCGAACACTGAAGCTTTCTTT. Its translation is CASSIGGTANTEAFF.

Notes on this clone: At one of its ends the junction is not consistent with the germline gene, which may arise from a read error. V and J are TRBV7-7 and TRBJ2-1, with a tentative D call TRBD2 (6 bases). Germline V gene lookup returns CDR1 SSHAT and CDR2 FNYEAQ (reference sequence). The CDR3 totals 15 residues. CDR3 region: CASSLAAVSYNEQFF. Written as DNA, the CDR3 is TGTGCTAGCAGCTTAGCGGCGGTAAGCTACAATGAGCAGTTCTTC.

This chain uses TRBV4-1 with TRBJ1-6; possible D gene TRBD1, 5 bases. Germline V gives CDR1 MGHRA, CDR2 YSYEKL. The CDR3 runs to 15 residues. V shed 6 bases and J shed 7 bases, with 16 bases lying between them. CDR3 sequence: CASREQAPGNSPLHF. In nucleotides, the CDR3 is TGCGCCAGCAGGGAACAGGCGCCCGGGAATTCACCCCTCCACTTT.

CDR3 amino acids: CASGQALNTEAFF. DNA for the CDR3: TGTGCCAGCGGACAGGCCCTGAACACTGAAGCTTTCTTT. The rearrangement uses TRBV6-4 and TRBJ1-1, with TRBD1 matching 7 bases. CDR1 is MRHNA, CDR2 SNTAGT, per germline. Germline trimming cut 8 bases from V and 0 bases from J; bases unmatched to any gene: 3. CDR3 length: 13 amino acids.

The chain is built from TRBV7-8 and TRBJ1-5; D perhaps matches TRBD1 (6 bases). Trimming pared 2 bases from V and 0 bases from J, leaving 17 bases between. Germline V gene lookup returns CDR1 SGHVS and CDR2 FQNEAQ. CDR3 size: 18 residues. CDR3: CASSLSLRQAYSNQPQHF. The CDR3 nucleotides are TGTGCCAGCAGCTTAAGTTTAAGACAGGCATATAGCAATCAGCCCCAGCATTTT.

This clone turned up a few times. The rearrangement uses TRBV28 and TRBJ1-1, with D tentatively TRBD1 (5 bases). The CDR3 runs 15 residues. The germline gives CDR1 MDHEN, CDR2 SYDVKM. Deletions cut 6 bases from V and 1 base from J, with 15 bases between. The CDR3 coding sequence is TGTGCCAGCAGAGAGCCCCGGACAACGAACACTGAAGCTTTCTTT. This sequence encodes CASREPRTTNTEAFF.

The gene calls are TRBV28 and TRBJ1-3; TRBD1 is a possible D gene (6 bases). The CDR3 contains 16 residues. Trimming pared 3 bases from V and 3 bases from J, leaving 15 bases between. CDR1 MDHEN and CDR2 SYDVKM come from the germline V gene. For the CDR3, the DNA is TGTGCCAGCAGTTTTGGGCAGGGGATCTTTGGAAACACCATATATTTT. Amino acids: CASSFGQGIFGNTIYF.

This sequence joins TRBV28 and TRBJ1-2; a possible D gene is TRBD1 (6 bases). In germline, CDR1 is MDHEN, CDR2 SYDVKM. V lost 1 base to trimming and J lost 6 bases, with 18 bases between them. This CDR3 is built from 16 residues. Here the CDR3 DNA reads TGTGCCAGCAGTTTATATCTTCAGGACAGTAAGAATGGCTACACCTTC. Translated, it gives CASSLYLQDSKNGYTF.

The V gene is TRBV4-3, the J gene TRBJ1-2; 9 nucleotides align to TRBD1. Germline CDR1 reads LGHNA; CDR2 reads YSLEER. CDR3 length equals 15 residues. Germline trimming cut 4 bases from V and 4 bases from J; bases unmatched to any gene: 7. CDR3 in amino acids: CASSRGQGLLYGYTF. The DNA of the CDR3 is TGCGCCAGCAGCCGTGGACAGGGGCTCCTCTATGGCTACACCTTC.

The chain joins TRBV7-9 to TRBJ2-4, with D unresolved. The V end lost 1 base, the J end lost 14 bases, and 9 bases lay between the germline ends. Looked up from germline, CDR1 is SEHNR and CDR2 is FQNEAQ (reference sequence). CDR3 length: 11 amino acids. The CDR3 is CASSLGVEEYF. CDR3 sequence (DNA): TGTGCCAGCAGCTTAGGAGTAGAAGAGTACTTC.

The chain links TRBV9 to TRBJ2-3; tentatively, D is TRBD2 (6 bases). The CDR3 loop spans 16 amino acids. V lost 0 bases and J lost 0, with 11 bases in between. Germline V gives CDR1 SGDLS, CDR2 YYNGEE. The CDR3 DNA reads TGTGCCAGCAGCGTAGGTACGGGAGACAGCACAGATACGCAGTATTTT. It translates to CASSVGTGDSTDTQYF.

This clone was picked up a small number of times. V is TRBV18 and J is TRBJ1-3, with a possible D match to TRBD1 (6 bases). The V and J ends lost 3 bases and 0 bases respectively, with 9 bases between them. The length of the CDR3 is 15 residues. Germline V gene lookup returns CDR1 KGHSH and CDR2 LQKENI. This CDR3 is CASSPRTDSGNTIYF. The CDR3 DNA follows: TGTGCCAGCTCACCCCGGACAGACTCTGGAAACACCATATATTTT.

V usage is TRBV21-1 and J usage is TRBJ2-7; the D call in the table, TRBD2, was not verified against the DNA. TRBV21-1 is noted as a pseudogene. The CDR3 covers 15 residues. The chain's CDR3 is CASSGSGLFPYEQYF. The DNA of the CDR3 is TGTGCCAGCAGCGGGTCGGGACTCTTCCCCTACGAGCAGTACTTC.

The J gene is TRBJ2-1, the V gene TRBV4-2, with 10 bases aligning to TRBD1. This CDR3 has 16 residues. Trimming took 4 bases from V and 5 from J; bases not matched to a gene: 8. The V gene's germline CDR1 is LGHNA and CDR2 YNFKEQ. DNA of the CDR3: TGTGCCAGCAGCCCCAACGAAGGGACAGGGGACAATGAGCAGTTCTTC. Translated, it gives CASSPNEGTGDNEQFF.

This chain connects TRBV9 to TRBJ2-5, with 8 bases that match TRBD2. CDR1 and CDR2 from the germline V gene are SGDLS and YYNGEE. CDR3 length equals 16 residues. The trim removed 0 bases at V and 6 bases at J, leaving 10 bases unmatched. CDR3 sequence (DNA): TGTGCCAGCAGCGTAGGATCTCCAGCGGGAGTGCAGACCCAGTACTTC. Its protein is CASSVGSPAGVQTQYF.

CDR3 residues: CASRTSPTEAFF. The CDR3 DNA reads TGTGCCAGCAGAACATCCCCCACTGAAGCTTTCTTT. J is TRBJ1-1 and V is TRBV7-8; no definite D call. The CDR3 sequence is 12 residues long. Trimming took 6 bases from V and 4 from J, leaving 9 bases between them. Germline-derived CDR1 and CDR2 are SGHVS and FQNEAQ.

The gene calls are TRBV18 and TRBJ2-6, with TRBD2 as a possible D gene (6 bases). Trimming took 1 base from V and 0 from J, leaving 13 bases between them. The CDR3 loop spans 18 amino acids. Looked up from germline, CDR1 is KGHSH and CDR2 is LQKENI. Written as DNA, the CDR3 is TGTGCCAGCTCACCACGTGTGGCGGACTACTCTGGGGCCAACGTCCTGACTTTC. Amino acid sequence: CASSPRVADYSGANVLTF.

The gene calls are TRBV5-1 and TRBJ2-5; 9 bases are shared with TRBD2. V gave up 4 bases and J gave up 1 base; unmatched junction bases: 2. Germline-derived CDR1 and CDR2 are SGHRS and YFSETQ. The CDR3 consists of 14 residues. CDR3 amino acids: CASSRSGGQETQYF. In nucleotides, the CDR3 is TGCGCCAGCAGCCGTAGCGGGGGCCAAGAGACCCAGTACTTC.

The rearrangement uses TRBV28 and TRBJ1-2, with 10 bases that match TRBD1. V gave up 2 bases and J gave up 8 bases; unmatched junction bases: 2. The germline V gene has CDR1 MDHEN and CDR2 SYDVKM. The CDR3 sequence is 13 residues long. CDR3 sequence: CASSLGQGDGYTF. The CDR3, as DNA: TGTGCCAGCAGTTTAGGACAGGGGGACGGCTACACCTTC.

This chain uses TRBV5-6 with TRBJ2-7; D might be TRBD2 (5 bases). Per germline, CDR1 SGHDT and CDR2 YYEEEE. The CDR3 runs to 12 residues. V lost 3 bases, J lost 3 bases, and 7 bases lay in between. CDR3 DNA: TGTGCCAGCAGCTGGGAGAGCTACGAGCAGTACTTC. Encoded protein: CASSWESYEQYF.